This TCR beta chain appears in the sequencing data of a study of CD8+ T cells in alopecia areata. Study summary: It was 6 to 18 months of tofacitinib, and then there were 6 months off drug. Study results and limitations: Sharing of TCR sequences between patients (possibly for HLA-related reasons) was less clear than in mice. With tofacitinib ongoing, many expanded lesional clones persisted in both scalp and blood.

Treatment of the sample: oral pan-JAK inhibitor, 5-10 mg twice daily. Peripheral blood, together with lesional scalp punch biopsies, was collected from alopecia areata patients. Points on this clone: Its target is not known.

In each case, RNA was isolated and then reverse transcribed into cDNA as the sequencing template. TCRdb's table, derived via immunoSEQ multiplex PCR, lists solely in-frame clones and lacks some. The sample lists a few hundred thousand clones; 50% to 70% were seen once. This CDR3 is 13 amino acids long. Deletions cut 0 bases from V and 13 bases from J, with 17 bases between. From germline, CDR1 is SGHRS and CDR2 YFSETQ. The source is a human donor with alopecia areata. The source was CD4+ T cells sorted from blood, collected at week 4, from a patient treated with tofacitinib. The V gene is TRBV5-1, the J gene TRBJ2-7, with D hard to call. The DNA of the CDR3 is TGCGCCAGCAGCTTGGACCACAAATCCGGGCCCTACTTC. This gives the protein CASSLDHKSGPYF. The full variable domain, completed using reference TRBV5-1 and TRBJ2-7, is KAGVTQTPRYLIKTRGQQVTLSCSPISGHRSVSWYQQTPGQGLQFLFEYFSETQRNKGNFPGRFSGRQFSNSRSEMNVSTLELGDSALYLCASSLDHKSGPYFGPGTRLTVT.